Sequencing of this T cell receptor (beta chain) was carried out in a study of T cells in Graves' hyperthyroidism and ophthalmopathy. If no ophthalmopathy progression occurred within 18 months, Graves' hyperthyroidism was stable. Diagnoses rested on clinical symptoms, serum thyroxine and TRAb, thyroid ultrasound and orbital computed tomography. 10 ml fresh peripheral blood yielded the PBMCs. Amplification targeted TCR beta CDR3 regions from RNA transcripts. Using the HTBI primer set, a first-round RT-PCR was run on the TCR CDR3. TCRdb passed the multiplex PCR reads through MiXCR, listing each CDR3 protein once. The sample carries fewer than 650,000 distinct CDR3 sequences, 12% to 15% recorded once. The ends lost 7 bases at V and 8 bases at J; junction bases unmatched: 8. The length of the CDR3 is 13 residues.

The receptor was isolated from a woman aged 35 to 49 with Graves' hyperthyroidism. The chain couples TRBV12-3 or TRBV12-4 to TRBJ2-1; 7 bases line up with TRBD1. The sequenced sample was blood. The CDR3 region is CASTPGTDDEQFF. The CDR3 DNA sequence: TGTGCCAGCACCCCCGGGACAGACGATGAGCAGTTCTTC.